This T cell receptor (beta chain) was documented in a study of CXCR3-negative and CXCR3-positive naive CD8 T cells. Study-level points and caveats: Both naive subsets, CXCR3-negative and CXCR3-positive, displayed similar TRBV-TRBJ usage, unlike memory cells. Both naive subsets showed comparably high diversity, and memory CD8+ cells showed much lower diversity. For CXCR3-positive naive cells, TRB CDR3s were more hydrophobic than those of CXCR3-negative naive cells.

CDR1 is MDHEN, CDR2 SYDVKM, per germline. This CDR3 has 13 residues. With UMI labels, 5' RACE was used to prepare the TRB cDNA libraries. TCRdb reprocessed the 5' RACE reads and keeps a single row for each CDR3 protein, giving no DNA. Listed are about 130,000 distinct CDR3 sequences; around 0.44% falls within the top ten. Triplicate sorts, over 250,000 cells apiece, were made for each CD8+ T cell subset. A word on this clonotype: Its matching antigen is unknown.

This chain uses TRBV28 with TRBJ2-5; TCRdb proposes TRBD2, but this gene call is untestable without DNA. Material for sequencing was naive CXCR3+ CD8+ T cells from blood. Stated subset: CD45RO-CCR7+CD27+CD95- naive CD8+ T cells expressing CXCR3 (TNR3+). The source is a human donor in good health. Some clones in this sample may be carry-over from other donors' samples. CDR3 protein: CASSYRLKETQYF.